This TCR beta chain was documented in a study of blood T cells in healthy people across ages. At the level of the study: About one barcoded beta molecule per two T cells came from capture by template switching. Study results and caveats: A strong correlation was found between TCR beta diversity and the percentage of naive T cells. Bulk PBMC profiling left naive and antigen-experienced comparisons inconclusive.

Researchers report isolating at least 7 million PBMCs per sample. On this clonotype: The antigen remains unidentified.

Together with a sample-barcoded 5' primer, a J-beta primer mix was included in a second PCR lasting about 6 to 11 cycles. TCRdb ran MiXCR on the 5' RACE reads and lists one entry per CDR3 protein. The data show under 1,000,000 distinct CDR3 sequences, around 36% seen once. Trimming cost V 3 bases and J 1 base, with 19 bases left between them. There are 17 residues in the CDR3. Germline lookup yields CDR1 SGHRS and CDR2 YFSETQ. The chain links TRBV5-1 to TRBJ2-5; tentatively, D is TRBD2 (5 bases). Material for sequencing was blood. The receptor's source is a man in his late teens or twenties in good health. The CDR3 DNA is TGCGCCAGCAGCTACCTCCGCAGGACTCCAAGCCAAGAGACCCAGTACTTC. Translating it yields CASSYLRRTPSQETQYF.